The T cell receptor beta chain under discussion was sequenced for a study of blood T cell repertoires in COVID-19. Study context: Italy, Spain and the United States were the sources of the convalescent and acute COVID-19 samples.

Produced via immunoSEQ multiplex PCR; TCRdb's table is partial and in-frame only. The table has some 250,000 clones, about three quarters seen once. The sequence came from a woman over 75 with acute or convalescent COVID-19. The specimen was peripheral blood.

The CDR3 is CASRDRELNEQFF. The DNA for the CDR3 is TGTGCCAGCCGGGACAGGGAATTGAATGAGCAGTTCTTC. J is TRBJ2-1 and V is TRBV2, with 9 bases lining up with TRBD1. The V gene's germline CDR1 is SNHLY and CDR2 FYNNEI. Trimming took 8 bases from V and 7 from J; bases not matched to a gene: 6. CDR3 length: 13 residues.